The present entry profiles one TCR beta chain with its context. The CDR3 totals 14 residues. Trimming pared 5 bases from V and 0 bases from J, leaving 9 bases between. Germline CDR1 is SGDLS and CDR2 is YYNGEE. This record comes from a study of shared clonotypes between healthy human individuals. TCRdb keeps only in-frame clones here, not all; method: immunoSEQ multiplex PCR. The table records 600,000 or so clones, about 98% of them present only once. CD8 cells regarded as naive lacked CD45RO, were positively chosen for CCR7, and omitted terminally differentiated effector memory CD45RA+ cells. The J gene is TRBJ2-1, the V gene TRBV9; D not resolved. The clonotype was recovered from a man aged 30 to 45 in good health. Sequencing was performed on naive CD8+ T cells sorted from blood. As DNA, the CDR3 is TGTGCCAGCAGTAGCCTAAGCTCCTACAATGAGCAGTTCTTC. Protein: CASSSLSSYNEQFF. Complete variable domain (other parts from reference TRBV9 and TRBJ2-1): DSGVTQTPKHLITATGQRVTLRCSPRSGDLSVYWYQQSLDQGLQFLIQYYNGEERAKGNILERFSAQQFPDLHSELNLSSLELGDSALYFCASSSLSSYNEQFFGPGTRLTVL.